Following are 5 T cell receptor beta chains from one sample sequenced in a study of CD8 T cells in ankylosing spondylitis (dated by TCRdb to 2016 to 2017). These receptors have no known antigen. The method was 5' RACE. For sequencing, an Illumina HiSeq 2500 was employed. The raw public reads went through TCRdb reprocessing: fastp at Q25, MiXCR clone calling, in-frame beta chains kept. Every CDR3 protein is listed once, alongside the most common genes and DNA of its rows. The sample table records hundreds of thousands of distinct CDR3 sequences; roughly 26% of these occur just once. The top ten constitute approximately 1% of the sample. The paper's findings and limits, for the study overall: Blood from ankylosing spondylitis patients appeared to be characterized by a TCR beta motif made up of seven or eight highly homologous amino acid variants.

The sequenced sample consisted of blood, either unsorted or a sorted T cell fraction (not recorded which). The source is a male donor with ankylosing spondylitis.

The chain is built from TRBV5-1 and TRBJ2-1, with 9 bases lining up with TRBD2. Germline V gene sequence: CDR1 SGHRS, CDR2 YFSETQ. The junction had 10 bases not matched to a gene; V was cut back by 0 bases and J by 15 bases. This CDR3 is built from 14 residues. The chain's CDR3 is CASSLDGREGAVFF. The DNA for the CDR3 is TGCGCCAGCAGCTTGGATGGGCGGGAGGGGGCTGTGTTCTTC.

This clonotype occurred a few times. The chain employs TRBV25-1 and TRBJ2-1, with 7 bases fitting TRBD2. CDR3 length equals 17 residues. The junction had 14 bases not matched to a gene; V was cut back by 6 bases and J by 3 bases. Germline loops: CDR1 MGHDK, CDR2 SYGVNS. The chain's CDR3 is CASRQSGAPFIYNEQFF. In DNA form, the CDR3 reads TGTGCCAGCAGGCAGAGCGGGGCCCCTTTTATCTACAATGAGCAGTTCTTC.

This chain joins TRBV5-4 and TRBJ1-1; D gene ambiguous. Looked up from germline, CDR1 is SGHNT and CDR2 is YYREEE (reference sequence). V lost 3 bases to trimming and J lost 1 base, with 10 bases between them. The CDR3 is 14 amino acids. The CDR3 loop reads CASSSSWGNTEAFF. The CDR3 DNA reads as TGTGCCAGCAGCTCTTCATGGGGGAACACTGAAGCTTTCTTT.

The chain links TRBV20-1 to TRBJ2-7; D gene uncertain. The V gene's germline CDR1 is DFQATT and CDR2 SNEGSKA (reference sequence). Deletions cut 6 bases from V and 0 bases from J, with 12 bases between. The CDR3 totals 13 residues. The CDR3 nucleotides are TGCAGTGCAAACCCGGGCGGCTCCTACGAGCAGTACTTC. Translating it yields CSANPGGSYEQYF.

The gene calls are TRBV20-1 and TRBJ2-5; unclear D gene. The germline V gene has CDR1 DFQATT and CDR2 SNEGSKA (reference sequence). The germline V and J ends were trimmed by 3 bases and 1 base, with 18 bases remaining between them. This CDR3 is built from 16 residues. CDR3 nucleotide sequence: TGCAGTGCTAGTAGCTTCGCGGCGAGGTCCCAAGAGACCCAGTACTTC. It codes for CSASSFAARSQETQYF.